The 4 T cell receptor beta chains given below trace back to one sample, sequenced in a study of T-cell memory formation after mild COVID-19. TCRdb re-derived calls from the 5' RACE reads in MiXCR, one entry per CDR3 protein. Here the sample spans about 200,000 distinct CDR3 sequences, approximately 20% being singletons. Sequenced input: PBMCs or a T cell subset sorted from them (not recorded which). All receptors derive from an adult woman who had mild COVID-19 (a few samples of this study predate the infection). Cell type and time point are not known.

This chain connects TRBV7-2 to TRBJ2-7; weak D call: TRBD2 (6 bases). V lost 2 bases to trimming and J lost 2 bases, with 19 bases between them. CDR3 length: 17 amino acids. Germline CDR1 reads SGHTA; CDR2 reads FQGNSA. CDR3 coding DNA: TGTGCCAGCAGCTTAACCCATAGGTTCAGGGAGGCCTACGAGCAGTACTTC. Translation gives CASSLTHRFREAYEQYF. Full variable domain (outside the CDR3, taken from reference TRBV7-2 and TRBJ2-7): GAGVSQSPSNKVTEKGKDVELRCDPISGHTALYWYRQSLGQGLEFLIYFQGNSAPDKSGLPSDRFSAERTGGSVSTLTIQRTQQEDSAVYLCASSLTHRFREAYEQYFGPGTRLTVT.

This clonotype has at least ten counts. The J gene is TRBJ1-1, the V gene TRBV12-3 or TRBV12-4, with D unclear. V was shortened by 10 bases and J by 3 bases, with 15 bases between the two germline ends. The CDR3 is 13 residues long. The CDR3 region has the DNA TGTGCCAATAGGCGGACGTTGGACACTGAAGCTTTCTTT. Its translation: CANRRTLDTEAFF.

V usage is TRBV4-2 and J usage is TRBJ2-7; D remains unclear. CDR1 and CDR2 (germline): LGHNA, YNFKEQ. Trimming took 0 bases from V and 7 from J, leaving 7 bases between them. The CDR3 covers 12 residues. CDR3 coding DNA: TGTGCCAGCAGCCAAGATGGAAGGGAGCAGTACTTC. This codes for CASSQDGREQYF.

This chain connects TRBV21-1 to TRBJ2-1; TRBD2, the table's D call, was not compared with the DNA. TRBV21-1 is a documented pseudogene. This CDR3 has 19 residues. CDR3 nucleotide sequence: TGTGCCAGCAGCAAAGGTAGAGTTGGGCTAGCGGGGCCTTACAATGAGCAGTTCTTC. Protein sequence: CASSKGRVGLAGPYNEQFF.